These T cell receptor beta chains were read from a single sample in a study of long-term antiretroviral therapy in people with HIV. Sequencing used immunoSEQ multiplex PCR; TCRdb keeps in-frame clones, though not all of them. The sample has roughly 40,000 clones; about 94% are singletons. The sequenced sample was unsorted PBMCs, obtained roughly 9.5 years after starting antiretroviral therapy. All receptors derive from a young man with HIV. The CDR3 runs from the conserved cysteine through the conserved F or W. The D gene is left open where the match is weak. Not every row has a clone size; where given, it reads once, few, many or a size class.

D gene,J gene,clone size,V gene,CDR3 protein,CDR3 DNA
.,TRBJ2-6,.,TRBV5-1,CASSLGTGGSGANVLTF,TGCGCCAGCAGCTTGGGGACAGGAGGGAGCGGGGCCAACGTCCTGACTTTC
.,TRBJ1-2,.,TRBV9,CASSVAREGVQGYTF,TGTGCCAGCAGCGTAGCCCGAGAGGGGGTACAGGGCTACACCTTC
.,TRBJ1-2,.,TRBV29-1,CSVGGQHYGYTF,TGCAGCGTTGGGGGTCAGCACTATGGCTACACCTTC
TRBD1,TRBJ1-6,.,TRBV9,CASSVEGTGLSPLHF,TGTGCCAGCAGCGTAGAGGGGACAGGGCTTTCACCCCTCCACTTT
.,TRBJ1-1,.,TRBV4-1,CASSQDMPPRLVNTEAFF,TGCGCCAGCAGCCAAGATATGCCCCCGCGGTTGGTGAACACTGAAGCCTTCTTT
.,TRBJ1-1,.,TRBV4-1,CASSQEKGNTEAFF,TGCGCCAGCAGCCAAGAAAAGGGGAACACTGAAGCTTTCTTT
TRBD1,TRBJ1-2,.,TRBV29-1,CSVEGEAGAGGGYTF,TGCAGCGTTGAAGGAGAGGCGGGGGCAGGGGGCGGCTACACCTTC
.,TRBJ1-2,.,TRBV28,CASSLGWGYTF,TGTGCCAGCAGTTTGGGTTGGGGCTACACCTTC
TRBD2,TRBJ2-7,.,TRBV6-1,CASRWERGPPYEQYF,TGTGCCAGCAGGTGGGAGCGGGGACCCCCTTACGAGCAGTACTTC
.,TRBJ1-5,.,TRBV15,CATSSQGEEPQHF,TGTGCCACCAGCTCACAGGGTGAAGAGCCCCAGCATTTT
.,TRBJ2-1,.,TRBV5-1,CASSRGLTSSYNEQFF,TGCGCCAGCAGCCGTGGACTGACCAGCTCCTACAATGAGCAGTTCTTC
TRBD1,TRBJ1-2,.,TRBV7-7,CASSEGAGGRSGYTF,TGTGCTAGCAGCGAAGGGGCAGGGGGTAGGTCTGGCTACACCTTC
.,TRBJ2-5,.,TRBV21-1,CASSKGRGGQETQYF,TGTGCCAGCAGCAAAGGTCGGGGAGGGCAAGAGACCCAGTACTTC
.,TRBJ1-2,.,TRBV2,CASSPMGPSYGYTF,TGTGCCAGCAGCCCCATGGGGCCAAGCTATGGCTACACCTTC
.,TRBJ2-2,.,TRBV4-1,CASRDFTGELFF,TGCGCCAGCAGGGACTTCACCGGGGAGCTGTTTTTT
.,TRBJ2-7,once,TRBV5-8,CASTQDSYEQYF,TGTGCCAGTACACAGGACTCCTACGAGCAGTACTTC
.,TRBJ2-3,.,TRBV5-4,CASTREPTFTDTQYF,TGTGCCAGCACCCGGGAACCAACTTTCACAGATACGCAGTATTTT
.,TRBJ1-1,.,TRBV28,CASNSNTEAFF,TGTGCCAGCAACTCGAACACTGAAGCTTTCTTT
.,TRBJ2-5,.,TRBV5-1,CASRGAGAATFSQETQYF,TGCGCCAGCAGGGGGGCGGGGGCCGCGACGTTTAGCCAAGAGACCCAGTACTTC